Below are 26 T cell receptor beta chains sequenced from a single sample in a study of metastatic and nonmetastatic thyroid tumors. Patients had received no treatment of any kind before thyroid surgery. From the PCR reads, TCRdb re-called clones with MiXCR. The data contain over 15,000 clones, about 30% of them singletons. Material: adjacent normal tissue. Receptors originate from a female donor with papillary thyroid cancer or a benign thyroid nodule (not recorded which). Some clones in this sample may be carry-over from other donors' samples.

Sample share makes this clone medium-sized (0.01 to 0.1%). V and J are TRBV28 and TRBJ2-7; 7 bases line up with TRBD2. CDR3 length: 15 amino acids. CDR1 is MDHEN, CDR2 SYDVKM, per germline. V trimming: 6 bases; J trimming: 6 bases; junction bases outside the gene matches: 14. The CDR3 region has the DNA TGTGCCAGCAGCGCACCGTCCGGGGGAGGGATCGAGCAGTACTTC. This codes for CASSAPSGGGIEQYF.

A few counts support this clone. The chain carries TRBV6-1 and TRBJ2-3; D tentatively fits TRBD1 or TRBD2 (5 bases each). There are 17 residues in the CDR3. Trimming removed 3 bases at V and 1 base at J, with 17 bases between. The germline V gene encodes CDR1 MNHNS and CDR2 SASEGT. The CDR3 DNA sequence: TGTGCCAGCAGTGAGTGGGCCGGGGCCCTAGGCACAGATACGCAGTATTTT. Protein: CASSEWAGALGTDTQYF.

The chain carries TRBV4-1 and TRBJ2-5, with TRBD2 as a possible D gene (6 bases). The CDR3 runs to 14 residues. Trimming took off 0 bases at V and 5 bases at J, with 10 bases between the two ends. CDR1 is MGHRA and CDR2 is YSYEKL in the germline V gene. DNA for the CDR3: TGCGCCAGCAGCCAAGATAGCAGCGGGGAGACCCAGTACTTC. Its protein is CASSQDSSGETQYF.

This clone was seen ten or more times. The rearrangement joins TRBV7-2 to TRBJ2-2; D remains unclear. V lost 3 bases and J 7 bases, leaving 6 bases between the germline ends. Germline values: CDR1 SGHTA, CDR2 FQGNSA. This CDR3 has 12 residues. The CDR3 DNA reads as TGTGCCAGCAGCTTTGGGGTCGGGGAGCTGTTTTTT. This sequence encodes CASSFGVGELFF.

This clone was detected many times. CDR3 region: CASSPQPTGANTGELFF. In DNA form, the CDR3 reads TGTGCCAGCAGCCCCCAACCCACAGGGGCGAACACCGGGGAGCTGTTTTTT. The genes are TRBV7-3 and TRBJ2-2, with 7 bases matching TRBD1. The germline V gene has CDR1 SGHTA and CDR2 FQGTGA. The J segment lost 0 bases and the V segment lost 5 bases, leaving 9 bases of the junction unmatched. The CDR3 is 17 residues long.

V gene TRBV27 combines with J gene TRBJ2-1; TRBD2 might be the D (5 bases). The germline V and J ends were trimmed by 2 bases and 2 bases, with 13 bases remaining between them. In germline, CDR1 is MNHEY, CDR2 SMNVEV (reference sequence). This CDR3 contains 16 residues. The chain's CDR3 is CASSLMRDGAYNEQFF. The CDR3 nucleotides are TGTGCCAGCAGTTTAATGAGGGATGGAGCCTACAATGAGCAGTTCTTC.

By share of the sample, this clone is medium-sized. CDR3 DNA sequence: TGTGCCAGTAGTAATCGGGGGGGTCCCTACAATGAGCAGTTCTTC. Translating it yields CASSNRGGPYNEQFF. The chain recombines TRBV19 with TRBJ2-1, with 8 bases fitting TRBD2. The germline V gene has CDR1 LNHDA and CDR2 SQIVND (reference sequence). V lost 4 bases to trimming and J lost 2 bases; unmatched junction nucleotides: 4. The CDR3 has 15 residues.

This clone was picked up many times. The chain links TRBV19 to TRBJ1-1; 8 bases are a match to TRBD1. With V trimmed by 6 bases and J by 6 bases, 6 bases remained unmatched. Germline CDR1 is LNHDA and CDR2 is SQIVND (reference sequence). The CDR3 has 13 amino acids. CDR3 residues: CASRGQGLAEAFF. CDR3 nucleotide sequence: TGTGCCAGTAGAGGACAGGGATTGGCTGAAGCTTTCTTT.

The table lists this clone with a few counts. The chain is built from TRBV28 and TRBJ2-3; 9 bases agree with TRBD2. V shed 10 bases and J 3 bases; nucleotides not matched to a gene: 8. The CDR3 runs 14 residues. CDR1 is MDHEN, CDR2 SYDVKM, per germline. The DNA of the CDR3 is TGTGCCACCTCCGCTAGCGGGGCAACAGATACGCAGTATTTT. As protein: CATSASGATDTQYF.

This clone was counted ten times or more. The chain employs TRBV3-1 and TRBJ2-5, with TRBD2 identical over 10 bases. Per germline, CDR1 LGHDT and CDR2 YNNKEL (reference sequence). The CDR3 has 16 residues. Trimming took 1 base from V and 6 from J; bases not matched to a gene: 8. In DNA, the CDR3 is TGTGCCAGCAGCCAAGGACCCAGCGGGGGGGCGAAGACCCAGTACTTC. Translated, it gives CASSQGPSGGAKTQYF.

This clone has just one count. The genes are TRBV12-3 or TRBV12-4 and TRBJ2-5, with 7 bases fitting TRBD2. V lost 10 bases and J lost 5; bases outside the gene matches: 13. The CDR3 loop spans 14 amino acids. The CDR3 nucleotides are TGTGCCATCCTAAGTCAGGGAGCGGGGGAGACCCAGTACTTC. Protein: CAILSQGAGETQYF.

To note about this clone: At one end the junction does not follow the germline gene, possibly because of a read error. The chain is built from TRBV9 and TRBJ1-5; 8 bases agree with TRBD1. The germline V gene has CDR1 SGDLS and CDR2 YYNGEE. This CDR3 region has 15 residues. CDR3 sequence reads: CAGSGDRLMNQPQHF. CDR3 in DNA: TGTGCCGGCAGCGGGGACAGGCTTATGAATCAGCCCCAGCATTTT. Supplemented by reference TRBV9 and TRBJ1-5, the full variable domain reads DSGVTQTPKHLITATGQRVTLRCSPRSGDLSVYWYQQSLDQGLQFLIQYYNGEERAKGNILERFSAQQFPDLHSELNLSSLELGDSALYFCAGSGDRLMNQPQHFGDGTRLSIL.

By share of the sample, this clone is medium-sized. The chain combines TRBV2 with TRBJ2-3, with D possibly matching TRBD2 (5 bases). Trimming took 8 bases from V and 4 from J, leaving 16 bases between them. Germline V gene data show CDR1 as SNHLY and CDR2 as FYNNEI. This CDR3 has 14 residues. CDR3 residues: CASGGRGTSDTQYF. The CDR3 region has the DNA TGTGCCAGCGGAGGACGGGGTACCTCAGATACGCAGTATTTT.

The sample holds a few counts of this clone. The chain has TRBV9 and TRBJ2-7; TRBD1 matches at 9 bases. There are 14 residues in the CDR3. With V trimmed by 1 base and J by 4 bases, 3 bases remained unmatched. Germline V CDR1 and CDR2: SGDLS, YYNGEE. The DNA for the CDR3 is TGTGCCAGCAGCGTAACTGACAGGGGGTACGAGCAGTACTTC. Its translation: CASSVTDRGYEQYF.

By share, this clone counts as medium-sized. CDR3 DNA sequence: TGTGCCAGCAGCTTGATTACCGGGGAGCTGTTTTTT. The encoded protein is CASSLITGELFF. The V call is TRBV6-1, the J call TRBJ2-2; D gene uncertain. Germline V lookup: CDR1 MNHNS, CDR2 SASEGT. This CDR3 region has 12 residues. The V end was cut by 6 bases, the J end by 5 bases, with 7 bases between.

The chain uses TRBV20-1 and TRBJ2-7; 9 nucleotides match TRBD2. Trimming cost V 6 bases and J 2 bases; bases outside gene matches: 8. Germline-derived CDR1 and CDR2 are DFQATT and SNEGSKA (reference sequence). The CDR3 extends over 14 amino acids. The CDR3 DNA is TGCAGTGCCGTAGGAGCGGGAGGTACCTACGAGCAGTACTTC. The encoded protein is CSAVGAGGTYEQYF.

J is TRBJ2-7 and V is TRBV28; D perhaps matches TRBD1 (6 bases). The V gene lost 5 bases and the J gene lost 2 bases, with 16 bases spanning the gap. Germline V CDR1 and CDR2: MDHEN, SYDVKM. The CDR3 has 15 residues. CDR3: CASSRSGVRAYEQYF. DNA for the CDR3: TGTGCCAGCAGTCGATCAGGGGTTAGGGCCTACGAGCAGTACTTC.

The rearrangement joins TRBV20-1 to TRBJ1-2; no clear D. CDR1 DFQATT and CDR2 SNEGSKA come from the germline V gene (reference sequence). V was trimmed by 0 bases and J by 4 bases, leaving 3 bases between them. The CDR3 contains 11 residues. The CDR3 protein is CSAREPYGYTF. CDR3 bases: TGCAGTGCTAGAGAGCCCTATGGCTACACCTTC.

This clone has ten or more counts. The gene calls are TRBV10-3 and TRBJ1-5; D gene ambiguous. The V end lost 2 bases, the J end lost 0 bases, and 5 bases lay between the germline ends. The germline CDR1 and CDR2 sequences are ENHRY and SYGVKD. The CDR3 is 14 residues long. CDR3 loop: CAISEDVSNQPQHF. CDR3 DNA: TGTGCCATCAGTGAGGACGTTAGCAATCAGCCCCAGCATTTT.

The CDR3 bases are TGTGCCAGCAGTTACGATTCAGATTACAATGAGCAGTTCTTC. Translating gives CASSYDSDYNEQFF. The chain employs TRBV6-5 and TRBJ2-1; D uncertain. The germline V gene encodes CDR1 MNHEY and CDR2 SVGAGI. Trimming removed 2 bases at V and 4 bases at J, with 9 bases between. The CDR3 runs to 14 residues.

Here the CDR3 reads CASSQERIGANYGYTF. In DNA form, the CDR3 reads TGTGCCAGCAGCCAAGAAAGGATCGGAGCTAACTATGGCTACACCTTC. The chain has TRBV4-2 and TRBJ1-2; D is uncertain. This CDR3 is built from 16 residues. Germline V gene lookup returns CDR1 LGHNA and CDR2 YNFKEQ. The V end was cut by 0 bases, the J end by 0 bases, with 11 bases between.

Judged by abundance, this clone is medium-sized. The gene calls are TRBV24-1 and TRBJ2-3; TRBD2 aligns across 8 bases. The V and J ends lost 4 bases and 6 bases, in that order; junction bases with no gene match: 8. The CDR3 is 15 residues long. CDR1 and CDR2 from the germline V gene are KGHDR and SFDVKD. This CDR3 is CATSDMAGGSDTQYF. As DNA, the CDR3 is TGTGCCACCAGTGACATGGCGGGGGGATCGGATACGCAGTATTTT.

The sample holds a few counts of this clone. The CDR3 sequence is CASSYLRGTEAFF. The CDR3 nucleotides are TGTGCCAGCAGTTACTTAAGGGGAACTGAAGCTTTCTTT. This chain uses TRBV6-2 or TRBV6-3 with TRBJ1-1; D might be TRBD1 (5 bases). Trimming left V 1 base short and J 5 bases short, with 8 bases between. Germline CDR1 is MNHEY and CDR2 is SVGEGT. The CDR3 spans 13 residues.

This clone was seen only a few times. CDR3 DNA sequence: TGCAGTGCTCTGGGACGGGACAAAATGGGGGAGCAGTACTTC. Protein: CSALGRDKMGEQYF. V usage is TRBV20-1 and J usage is TRBJ2-7; a weak D match, TRBD1 (6 bases). Germline CDR1 reads DFQATT; CDR2 reads SNEGSKA (reference sequence). This CDR3 is built from 14 residues. V was pared by 5 bases and J by 7 bases, with 21 bases between.

This clone was found a few times. As DNA, the CDR3 is TGTGCCAGCAGCCTCACAGGGGGAAAAGGAGATACGCAGTATTTT. As protein: CASSLTGGKGDTQYF. The chain is built from TRBV27 and TRBJ2-3; 8 nucleotides align to TRBD1. The V gene end was trimmed by 6 bases and the J gene end by 5 bases; junction bases not matched to a gene: 10. CDR1 is MNHEY and CDR2 is SMNVEV in the germline V gene (reference sequence). The CDR3 extends over 15 amino acids.

The genes are TRBV30 and TRBJ2-1, with 8 bases that match TRBD2. Losses at the gene ends were 7 bases for V and 14 bases for J; bases not matched to a gene: 13. This CDR3 is 12 amino acids long. Germline V gene lookup returns CDR1 GTSNPN and CDR2 SVGIG (reference sequence). This CDR3 is CAYRIQREFEFF. For the CDR3, the DNA is TGTGCCTACCGTATCCAGCGGGAGTTTGAGTTCTTC. Together with reference TRBV30 and TRBJ2-1, the CDR3 gives the full variable domain: SQTIHQWPATLVQPVGSPLSLECTVEGTSNPNLYWYRQAAGRGLQLLFYSVGIGQISSEVPQNLSASRPQDRQFILSSKKLLLSDSGFYLCAYRIQREFEFFGPGTRLTVL.